What follows are 20 T cell receptor beta chains derived from one specimen sequenced in a study of T-cell memory formation after mild COVID-19. TCRdb reprocessed the 5' RACE reads via MiXCR and lists one record per CDR3 protein. This repertoire shows around 35,000 distinct CDR3 sequences, under 8% found once; its top ten account for around 30%. The sequenced material came from PBMCs or a T cell subset sorted from them (not recorded which). Source of these receptors: a man younger than 35 who had mild COVID-19 (a few samples of this study predate the infection). Cell type and time point are not known.

This clonotype has more than one count but fewer than ten. The chain combines TRBV19 with TRBJ2-3; D could derive from TRBD1 or TRBD2 (5 bases each). CDR1 and CDR2 from the germline V gene are LNHDA and SQIVND (reference sequence). The CDR3 has 13 amino acids. Trimming took off 3 bases at V and 5 bases at J, with 9 bases between the two ends. CDR3 sequence reads: CASSIPGRDTQYF. The CDR3 DNA sequence: TGTGCCAGTAGTATTCCAGGGAGAGATACGCAGTATTTT.

This clonotype was detected many times. The chain carries TRBV2 and TRBJ2-3; maybe TRBD2 (5 bases). The CDR3 totals 13 residues. With 10 bases removed from V and 2 bases from J, the gap between germline ends came to 13 bases. The germline gives CDR1 SNHLY, CDR2 FYNNEI. The CDR3 DNA is TGTGCCATCGCAGCGGAGTACACAGATACGCAGTATTTT. Amino acid sequence: CAIAAEYTDTQYF. The full variable domain, in which reference TRBV2 and TRBJ2-3 provide the parts outside the CDR3, is EPEVTQTPSHQVTQMGQEVILRCVPISNHLYFYWYRQILGQKVEFLVSFYNNEISEKSEIFDDQFSVERPDGSNFTLKIRSTKLEDSAMYFCAIAAEYTDTQYFGPGTRLTVL.

This clonotype was observed many times. The chain carries TRBV7-2 and TRBJ1-3; no clear D gene. V was shortened by 3 bases and J by 1 base, with 4 bases between the two germline ends. The CDR3 runs 13 residues. In germline, CDR1 is SGHTA, CDR2 FQGNSA. CDR3: CASSFNSGNTIYF. Here the CDR3 DNA reads TGTGCCAGCAGCTTTAATTCTGGAAACACCATATATTTT.

This clonotype came up many times. The gene calls are TRBV4-3 and TRBJ1-6; D call uncertain. Germline V gives CDR1 LGHNA, CDR2 YSLEER. The CDR3 consists of 16 residues. Trimming took off 0 bases at V and 8 bases at J, with 14 bases between the two ends. The CDR3 bases are TGCGCCAGCAGCCAAGATCTAACCGCACTGGATTCACCCCTCCACTTT. Translation: CASSQDLTALDSPLHF.

This clonotype was picked up many times. V is TRBV20-1 and J is TRBJ2-5, with D tentatively TRBD2 (6 bases). Deletions cut 3 bases from V and 2 bases from J, with 22 bases between. The germline CDR1 and CDR2 sequences are DFQATT and SNEGSKA (reference sequence). There are 17 residues in the CDR3. CDR3 coding DNA: TGCAGTGCTAGGCTCCCGGGACTTTACGAAGATCAAGAGACCCAGTACTTC. Translation gives CSARLPGLYEDQETQYF.

This clonotype is medium-sized within its sample. The chain recombines TRBV7-2 with TRBJ2-5, with D perhaps matching TRBD1 or TRBD2 (6 bases each). Trimming cost V 0 bases and J 4 bases, with 12 bases left between them. Germline CDR1 reads SGHTA; CDR2 reads FQGNSA. There are 15 residues in the CDR3. For the CDR3, the DNA is TGTGCCAGCAGCTTAGCCTCCAGGGGAGGAGAGACCCAGTACTTC. Translated: CASSLASRGGETQYF.

This clonotype came up a few times. V usage is TRBV12-3 or TRBV12-4 and J usage is TRBJ1-1; D not resolved. The CDR3 has 13 residues. V shed 2 bases and J shed 0 bases, with 4 bases lying between them. The CDR3 DNA is TGTGCCAGCAGTTTAAGTATGAACACTGAAGCTTTCTTT. This sequence encodes CASSLSMNTEAFF.

This clonotype occurred many times. The gene calls are TRBV24-1 and TRBJ1-2; D is uncertain. CDR1 is KGHDR and CDR2 is SFDVKD in the germline V gene. CDR3 length equals 14 residues. V was trimmed by 2 bases and J by 2 bases, leaving 8 bases between them. DNA of the CDR3: TGTGCCACCAGTGATTCAGGCCGGAACTATGGCTACACCTTC. It specifies CATSDSGRNYGYTF.

This clonotype was seen at least ten times. The chain combines TRBV4-1 with TRBJ1-1; the D is unclear. V was shortened by 3 bases and J by 1 base, with 9 bases between the two germline ends. Germline loops: CDR1 MGHRA, CDR2 YSYEKL. CDR3 length: 14 amino acids. The CDR3 loop reads CASSQFGRNTEAFF. The CDR3 nucleotides are TGCGCCAGCAGCCAGTTCGGCAGGAACACTGAAGCTTTCTTT.

This clonotype showed up many times. The chain's CDR3 is CSARGAGALYGYTF. The CDR3 DNA follows: TGCAGTGCTAGAGGGGCGGGGGCCCTCTATGGCTACACCTTC. The chain recombines TRBV20-1 with TRBJ1-2, with D perhaps matching TRBD1 (6 bases). The CDR3 spans 14 residues. Trimming took off 1 base at V and 4 bases at J, with 13 bases between the two ends. Germline-derived CDR1 and CDR2 are DFQATT and SNEGSKA (reference sequence).

There are many counts of this clonotype. This sequence joins TRBV7-2 and TRBJ1-1; tentative D call: TRBD1 (6 bases). The CDR3 is 15 amino acids. The germline V and J ends were trimmed by 5 bases and 5 bases, with 18 bases remaining between them. Germline V gene sequence: CDR1 SGHTA, CDR2 FQGNSA. The CDR3 is CASSPGALTGTEAFF. As DNA, the CDR3 is TGTGCCAGCAGCCCAGGGGCGCTTACGGGAACTGAAGCTTTCTTT.

This clonotype was found many times. For the CDR3, the DNA is TGTGCCAGCAGCTGGACTAGCGGGGGGGCCCAAGAGACCCAGTACTTC. This translates into CASSWTSGGAQETQYF. The rearrangement links TRBV7-8 to TRBJ2-5; 15 nucleotides match TRBD2. V lost 4 bases and J lost 1; bases outside the gene matches: 1. Germline-derived CDR1 and CDR2 are SGHVS and FQNEAQ. The CDR3 has 16 residues.

This clonotype has at least ten counts. The chain joins TRBV5-1 to TRBJ1-1, with D unclear. The CDR3 consists of 15 residues. V lost 1 base to trimming and J lost 0 bases, with 10 bases between them. The germline V gene has CDR1 SGHRS and CDR2 YFSETQ. CDR3 in DNA: TGCGCCAGCAGCTTGTCCATCGCCATGAACACTGAAGCTTTCTTT. Its translation is CASSLSIAMNTEAFF. Together with reference TRBV5-1 and TRBJ1-1, the CDR3 gives the full variable domain: KAGVTQTPRYLIKTRGQQVTLSCSPISGHRSVSWYQQTPGQGLQFLFEYFSETQRNKGNFPGRFSGRQFSNSRSEMNVSTLELGDSALYLCASSLSIAMNTEAFFGQGTRLTVV.

The table lists this clonotype with many counts. The V gene is TRBV12-5, the J gene TRBJ2-7, with no clear D. The CDR3 is 12 residues long. The V and J ends lost 3 bases and 5 bases respectively, with 8 bases between them. Germline lookup yields CDR1 LGHNT and CDR2 FRNRAP. The CDR3 protein is CASGFRLDEQYF. For the CDR3, the DNA is TGTGCTAGTGGTTTTAGGTTGGACGAGCAGTACTTC.

This clonotype was detected ten times or more. The chain carries TRBV7-2 and TRBJ2-3; 8 bases are shared with TRBD2. V lost 2 bases and J lost 4; bases outside the gene matches: 5. The CDR3 is made up of 15 amino acids. Germline V gene lookup returns CDR1 SGHTA and CDR2 FQGNSA. CDR3 bases: TGTGCCAGCAGCTTACGGGGGGGCCTCGCAGATACGCAGTATTTT. Encoded protein: CASSLRGGLADTQYF.

This clonotype has at least ten counts. A junction boundary mismatches the germline segment, possibly from a read error. The V gene is TRBV6-6, the J gene TRBJ2-3; 13 nucleotides match TRBD2. The CDR3 has 16 amino acids. CDR1 MNHNY and CDR2 SVGAGI come from the germline V gene (reference sequence). The CDR3 DNA follows: TGTGCCAGCAGTGACTCAACTAGCGGGGGGGCTGATACGCAGTATTTT. It yields the protein CASSDSTSGGADTQYF.

The table lists this clonotype with many counts. The chain recombines TRBV6-4 with TRBJ2-7; D remains unclear. In germline, CDR1 is MRHNA, CDR2 SNTAGT. This CDR3 region has 12 residues. The germline V and J ends were trimmed by 2 bases and 2 bases, with 4 bases remaining between them. CDR3: CASSDGTYEQYV. CDR3 DNA sequence: TGTGCCAGCAGTGACGGGACCTACGAGCAGTACGTC.

On this clonotype: At one end, the junction sequence differs from germline, possibly due to a read error. This sequence joins TRBV6-5 and TRBJ1-1; D ambiguous. CDR1 is MNHEY, CDR2 SVGAGI, per germline. The CDR3 covers 13 residues. In DNA form, the CDR3 reads TGTTCCAGCAGTCCGGACCTCTCGGATGAAGCTTTCTTT. Amino acid sequence: CSSSPDLSDEAFF.

Many counts were recorded for this clonotype. The gene calls are TRBV12-3 or TRBV12-4 and TRBJ2-4, with 7 bases fitting TRBD1. CDR3 size: 12 residues. Losses at the gene ends were 6 bases for V and 11 bases for J; bases not matched to a gene: 7. CDR3 sequence: CASSRDSTLQYF. The CDR3 DNA is TGTGCCAGCAGCCGGGACAGTACCCTTCAGTACTTC.

This clonotype was detected many times. The rearrangement links TRBV15 to TRBJ2-5, with 9 bases that match TRBD1. Germline CDR1 is LNHNV and CDR2 is YYDKDF (reference sequence). This CDR3 region has 14 residues. V lost 3 bases and J lost 5; bases outside the gene matches: 4. CDR3 DNA: TGTGCCACCAGCAGTACAGGGGGCTGGGAGACCCAGTACTTC. It translates to CATSSTGGWETQYF.